This T cell receptor beta chain was retrieved from a study of identical twins. Study results and limitations: Within cord blood, abundant beta clonotypes carried fewer insertions, but memory repertoires showed no such trend. Out-of-frame alpha sequences common to twins exhibited an excess of low generation probability.

This CDR3 comprises 15 residues. The V gene's germline CDR1 is LNHNV and CDR2 YYDKDF (reference sequence). Trimming pared 1 base from V and 7 bases from J, leaving 17 bases between. TCRdb reprocessed the 5' RACE reads via MiXCR and lists one record per CDR3 protein. The sample has some 500,000 distinct CDR3 sequences; 12% to 15% are singletons. This clonotype was detected many times. Antigen specificity is unknown. In every case, the donor was a healthy Caucasian. These data also formed part of another study, on yellow fever vaccine responses in identical twins.

J is TRBJ2-7 and V is TRBV15; no definite D call. This receptor was obtained from a young woman in good health. The source material was CD4+ T cells sorted from blood. CDR3 DNA: TGTGCCACCAGCAGAGTCACTTCTTATGGAGTAGAGCAGTACTTC. It specifies CATSRVTSYGVEQYF.